This is a list of T cell receptor beta chains from one sample in a study of cytomegalovirus exposure and HLA in healthy donors. Sequencing used immunoSEQ multiplex PCR; TCRdb keeps in-frame clones, though not all of them. Here the sample spans over 200,000 clones, around 80% being singletons. Specimen: PBMCs. The receptors here all came from a male donor in good health and CMV-seronegative. Both conserved end residues are part of each CDR3. Each record gives: CDR3 DNA, CDR3 protein, J gene, D gene, clone size, V gene. The D gene is left open where the match is weak. Part of the rows lack a size; the others show once, few, many or a class for expanded clones.

TGTGCCAGCGGGGGGGCTGGAAACACCATATATTTT | CASGGAGNTIYF | TRBJ1-3 | - | - | TRBV27
TGTGCCAGCTCACCAACCACTTCGGGACTAGCGGGAGGGCCCGGGACAGATACGCAGTATTTT | CASSPTTSGLAGGPGTDTQYF | TRBJ2-3 | TRBD2 | few | TRBV18
TGCAGCGCTCGGACAGGGGATCAGCCCCAGCATTTT | CSARTGDQPQHF | TRBJ1-5 | TRBD1 | - | TRBV29-1
TGTGCCAGCAGCTTAGGGACAGGTAGAGCCTCTGGAAACACCATATATTTT | CASSLGTGRASGNTIYF | TRBJ1-3 | - | - | TRBV13
TGCGCCAGCAGCTTGACCCCAGGGGGTCCTGAAGCTTTCTTT | CASSLTPGGPEAFF | TRBJ1-1 | TRBD1 | once | TRBV5-1
TGTGCCAGCAGCGTTGAGTGGCTAGCGGGAGCATCCTACAATGAGCAGTTCTTC | CASSVEWLAGASYNEQFF | TRBJ2-1 | TRBD2 | - | TRBV9
TGTGCCAGCAGTACGACTAGCGGGATTAATACTGAGCAGTTCTTC | CASSTTSGINTEQFF | TRBJ2-1 | TRBD2 | - | TRBV6-1
TGTGCCAGCAGCATGGGACAGGGGGCGCCAGGGAATAAACTGTTTTTT | CASSMGQGAPGNKLFF | TRBJ1-4 | TRBD1 | - | TRBV9
TGTGCCAGCAGTAGAGGGACTAGCGTCAACGAGCAGTACTTC | CASSRGTSVNEQYF | TRBJ2-7 | TRBD2 | - | TRBV27
TGTGCCAGCAGCGTAGTGTCTAGCGGGAGTGATACGCAGTATTTT | CASSVVSSGSDTQYF | TRBJ2-3 | TRBD2 | - | TRBV9
TGTGCCAGCGGACAGGGATCCCGCGAGCAGTACTTC | CASGQGSREQYF | TRBJ2-7 | TRBD1 | - | TRBV28
TGTGCCTGGAGCCATAGGGGGACAGGGGGAGATACGCAGTATTTT | CAWSHRGTGGDTQYF | TRBJ2-3 | TRBD1 | - | TRBV30
TGTTCCAGCAGCGCCGGCCGGGACAGGGTATTCAACACCATATATTTT | CSSSAGRDRVFNTIYF | TRBJ1-3 | TRBD1 | - | TRBV7-9
TGTGCCAGCTCTGAGGGCGGGGGCAATGAGCAGTTCTTC | CASSEGGGNEQFF | TRBJ2-1 | TRBD2 | - | TRBV28
TGTGCCAGCAGCGGACAGGGGACTAGCTCCTACGAGCAGTACTTC | CASSGQGTSSYEQYF | TRBJ2-7 | - | - | TRBV27
TGTGTCCCACAGGGGACGGGCCAAGAGACCCAGTACTTC | CVPQGTGQETQYF | TRBJ2-5 | TRBD1 | - | TRBV7-8
TGTGCCAGCAATGCAGGGACAGTTAACTATGGCTACACCTTC | CASNAGTVNYGYTF | TRBJ1-2 | TRBD1 | - | TRBV28
TGTGCCAGTAGACTAGGGCCTGAAGCTTTCTTT | CASRLGPEAFF | TRBJ1-1 | - | few | TRBV19
TGTGCCAGCAGTCTCCCAGGGGGCCGCTACACCTTC | CASSLPGGRYTF | TRBJ1-2 | TRBD1 | - | TRBV28
TGTGCCACCCTTAACGGACAGGGGACTGGGGCCAACGTCCTGACTTTC | CATLNGQGTGANVLTF | TRBJ2-6 | TRBD1 | - | TRBV6-6
TGCGCCAGCCGGCGGGACGCCAAATTAGATAATGAAAAACTGTTTTTT | CASRRDAKLDNEKLFF | TRBJ1-4 | - | - | TRBV10-2
TGTGCCAGCAGTGTGGGACTCGCCTCCTACAATGAGCAGTTCTTC | CASSVGLASYNEQFF | TRBJ2-1 | - | - | TRBV5-4
TGTGCCAGTAGTCCCAGGACAGGGTGGGCAGATACGCAGTATTTT | CASSPRTGWADTQYF | TRBJ2-3 | TRBD1 | - | TRBV19